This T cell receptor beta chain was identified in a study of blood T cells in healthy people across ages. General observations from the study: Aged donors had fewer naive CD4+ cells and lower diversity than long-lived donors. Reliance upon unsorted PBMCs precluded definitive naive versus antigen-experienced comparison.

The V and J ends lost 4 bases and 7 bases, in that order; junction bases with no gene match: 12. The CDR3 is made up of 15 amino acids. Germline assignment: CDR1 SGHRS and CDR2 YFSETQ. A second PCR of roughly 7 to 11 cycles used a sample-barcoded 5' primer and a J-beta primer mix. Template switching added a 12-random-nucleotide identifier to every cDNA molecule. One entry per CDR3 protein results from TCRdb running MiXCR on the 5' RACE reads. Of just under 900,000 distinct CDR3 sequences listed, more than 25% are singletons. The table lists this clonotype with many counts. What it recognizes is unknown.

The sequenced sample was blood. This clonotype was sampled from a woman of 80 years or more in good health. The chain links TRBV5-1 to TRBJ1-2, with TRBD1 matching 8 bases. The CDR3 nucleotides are TGCGCCAGCAGCCCCGCTGGGGCAGGGGGCTCTGGCTACACCTTC. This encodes CASSPAGAGGSGYTF.